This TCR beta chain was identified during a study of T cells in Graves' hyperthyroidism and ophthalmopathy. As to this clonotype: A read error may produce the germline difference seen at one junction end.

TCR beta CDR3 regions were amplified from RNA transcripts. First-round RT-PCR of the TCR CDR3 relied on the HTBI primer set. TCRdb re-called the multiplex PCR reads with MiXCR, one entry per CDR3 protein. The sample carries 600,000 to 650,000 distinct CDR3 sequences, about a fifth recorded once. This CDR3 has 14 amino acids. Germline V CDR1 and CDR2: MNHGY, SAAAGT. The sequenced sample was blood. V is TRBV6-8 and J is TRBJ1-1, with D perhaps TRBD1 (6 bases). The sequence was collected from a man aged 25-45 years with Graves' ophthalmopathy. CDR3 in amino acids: CVSSEEGDRTEAFF. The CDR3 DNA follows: TGTGTCAGCAGTGAAGAGGGGGACCGCACTGAAGCTTTCTTT.